Listed below are T cell receptor beta chains from one sample, sequenced in a study of blood T cell repertoires in COVID-19. Some clones are missing from TCRdb's copy, which holds only in-frame ones; the method was immunoSEQ multiplex PCR. Here the sample spans more than 200,000 clones, around 85% being singletons. The sequenced sample was peripheral blood. These receptors were collected from a man aged 35-49 years with acute or convalescent COVID-19. Each CDR3 is given with its conserved first and last residue. A D gene is named only where the DNA matches it firmly. Some rows have no size entry. The others give once, few or many, or a class for an expanded clone.

>TRBV3-1/TRBV3-2|.|.|TRBJ1-1
CASSLSGSEAFF
TGTGCCAGCAGCCTGTCGGGATCTGAAGCTTTCTTT
>TRBV6-5|TRBD1|.|TRBJ2-7
CASSTGQGYYEQYF
TGTGCCAGCAGTACGGGACAGGGTTACTACGAGCAGTACTTC
>TRBV19|.|.|TRBJ1-1
CASSYTANTEAFF
TGTGCCAGTAGTTATACAGCGAACACTGAAGCTTTCTTT
>TRBV7-6|TRBD1|.|TRBJ2-7
CASSSQTGGTYEQYF
TGTGCCAGCAGCTCCCAAACAGGGGGTACCTACGAGCAGTACTTC
>TRBV6-5|.|.|TRBJ2-3
CASGGLADFTDTQYF
TGTGCCAGCGGGGGGTTAGCGGATTTCACAGATACGCAGTATTTT
>TRBV7-2|.|.|TRBJ2-3
CASSLVNTQYF
TGTGCCAGCAGCTTAGTTAATACGCAGTATTTT
>TRBV27|.|.|TRBJ2-6
CASSTLRVWGANVLTF
TGTGCCAGCAGTACTCTCAGGGTGTGGGGGGCCAACGTCCTGACTTTC
>TRBV30|TRBD2|.|TRBJ2-6
CAWRGLDSGANVLTF
TGTGCCTGGAGGGGACTAGACTCTGGGGCCAACGTCCTGACTTTC
>TRBV4-2|.|.|TRBJ1-2
CASSQEPQGSNYGYTF
TGTGCCAGCAGCCAGGAACCCCAGGGTTCTAACTATGGCTACACCTTC
>TRBV7-9|TRBD1|.|TRBJ1-6
CASSLQQGYSPLHF
TGTGCCAGCAGCTTACAACAGGGGTATTCACCCCTCCACTTT
>TRBV16|TRBD2|.|TRBJ2-7
CASTPLAGSYEQYF
TGTGCCAGCACCCCACTAGCGGGCTCCTACGAGCAGTACTTC
>TRBV10-3|.|once|TRBJ1-6
CATRQETNSPLHF
TGTGCCACCAGACAGGAGACAAATTCACCCCTCCACTTT
>TRBV9|.|once|TRBJ1-1
CASKAGLNTEAFF
TGTGCCAGCAAGGCAGGGCTGAACACTGAAGCTTTCTTT